A selection of T cell receptor beta chains follows, all from one sample in a study of molecular identifiers for immune sequencing clone quantification. MiXCR, run by TCRdb on the PCR reads, gives a single entry per CDR3 protein. The sample has 100,000 or so distinct CDR3 sequences, 20% to 25% seen once. The sequenced material came from naive CD8+ T cells from blood, with Jurkat cell RNA spiked in. These receptors all stem from a human donor in good health. Some libraries in this study had Jurkat cell RNA spiked in. The CDR3 runs from the conserved cysteine through the conserved F or W. The order of the fields is V gene, clone size, J gene, D gene, CDR3 DNA, CDR3 protein. D genes are given only for firm matches. A row's size may be missing; if present it is once, few, many or a size class.

TRBV30	-	TRBJ1-5	-	TGTGCCTGGAGTGTCGGACGGGGTAATCAGCCCCAGCATTTT	CAWSVGRGNQPQHF
TRBV9	many	TRBJ2-1	-	TGTGCCAGCAGCGTAGAGGACACTCCCACCCCCGGGGATGAGCAGTTCTTC	CASSVEDTPTPGDEQFF
TRBV4-2	few	TRBJ2-1	TRBD2	TGTGCCAGCAGCCAAGATACTAGCGGGACCCTCTACAATGAGCAGTTCTTC	CASSQDTSGTLYNEQFF
TRBV4-1	-	TRBJ1-2	TRBD1	TGCGCCAGCAGCCAAGATCCCCAGGGGGGCTATGGCTACACCTTC	CASSQDPQGGYGYTF
TRBV28	many	TRBJ1-5	TRBD1	TGTGCCAGCAGCTACAGGGGTCATCAGCCCCAGCATTTT	CASSYRGHQPQHF
TRBV6-6	many	TRBJ2-2	-	TGTGCCAGCAGTTACTCTTTTGTAATCCCCGGGGAGCTGTTTTTT	CASSYSFVIPGELFF
TRBV27	-	TRBJ2-2	-	TGTGCCAGCAGTCCCCAGATTACCGGGGAGCTGTTTTTT	CASSPQITGELFF
TRBV19	-	TRBJ2-7	TRBD1	TGTGCCAGTAGTATAGCCCTGGGACAGTACGAGCAGTACTTC	CASSIALGQYEQYF
TRBV14	-	TRBJ2-1	TRBD2	TGTGCCAGCAGCCAGCCGGGACTAGCTTGGTATGAGCAGTTCTTC	CASSQPGLAWYEQFF
TRBV6-1	many	TRBJ2-7	TRBD2	TGTGCCAGCAGTCCCTTTAGCGGGAGGGATGGCGAGCAGTACTTC	CASSPFSGRDGEQYF
TRBV6-5	many	TRBJ2-7	-	TGTGCCAGCAGTTACGGGTCCGAGCAGTACTTC	CASSYGSEQYF
TRBV5-6	many	TRBJ2-7	TRBD1	TGTGCCAGCAGCTTTGCGACAGGGCCCGAGCAGTACTTC	CASSFATGPEQYF
TRBV5-1	-	TRBJ1-2	TRBD1	TGCGCCAGCAGCCCTGATAACCGGGACAGGGCCGCGAGCTACACCTTC	CASSPDNRDRAASYTF
TRBV6-5	many	TRBJ2-7	TRBD2	TGTGCCAGCAAGCTCTCTAGCGGGAGCGGGTACGAGCAGTACTTC	CASKLSSGSGYEQYF
TRBV28	many	TRBJ2-5	TRBD2	TGTGCCACCCTGGGGGGGGAGGTGAAGACCCAGTACTTC	CATLGGEVKTQYF
TRBV27	-	TRBJ2-7	TRBD1	TGTGCCAGCAGTTTTCAGCCTCCGGGACAGTTCTACGAGCAGTACTTC	CASSFQPPGQFYEQYF
TRBV6-5	many	TRBJ2-3	TRBD1	TGTGCCAGCAGTTACTCTCTCACAGGGGCGCAGTATTTT	CASSYSLTGAQYF
TRBV14	many	TRBJ2-7	TRBD2	TGTGCCAGCAGCCAAGGTGCCAGCGGGAGTTCCTACGAGCAGTACTTC	CASSQGASGSSYEQYF
TRBV4-3	many	TRBJ1-1	-	TGCGCCAGCAGCCACGGAGATGGACCTGAAGCTTTCTTT	CASSHGDGPEAFF
TRBV6-2/TRBV6-3	few	TRBJ2-1	TRBD2	TGTGCCACCTCCCTAGTTTTAGCGCGGGAGGCCGAAAGCTCCTACAATGAGCAGTTCTTC	CATSLVLAREAESSYNEQFF
TRBV4-3	many	TRBJ2-3	-	TGCGCCAGCAGCCAAGAGGGGGGGGCTAGCACAGATACGCAGTATTTT	CASSQEGGASTDTQYF
TRBV2	many	TRBJ1-5	TRBD1	TGTGCCAGCAGGGCAGGGACAGGCTGGGACCAGCCCCAGCATTTT	CASRAGTGWDQPQHF
TRBV11-3	many	TRBJ2-2	-	TGTGCCAGCAGCTTAAGGACTTACGACACCGGGGAGCTGTTTTTT	CASSLRTYDTGELFF
TRBV12-3/TRBV12-4	once	TRBJ2-5	-	TGTGCCAGCGGTTTTCTCGCGGACAGAGAAGAGACCCAGTACTTC	CASGFLADREETQYF
TRBV5-1	few	TRBJ2-7	TRBD2	TGCGCCAGCAGGACGGGAGGGCGGCCCTACGAGCAGTACTTC	CASRTGGRPYEQYF
TRBV4-3	many	TRBJ2-5	-	TGCGCCAGCAGCCCCGGACAGTACCAAGAGACCCAGTACTTC	CASSPGQYQETQYF
TRBV20-1	many	TRBJ2-7	-	TGCAGTGCTAAACAGGTTTCCGAGCAGTACTTC	CSAKQVSEQYF
TRBV3-1	many	TRBJ1-1	-	TGTGCCAGCGCGTGGGGGGGAGCGAACACTGAAGCTTTCTTT	CASAWGGANTEAFF
TRBV7-2	many	TRBJ2-3	-	TGTGCCAGCAGCTTAGTAACAACAGGGGATACGCAGTATTTT	CASSLVTTGDTQYF
TRBV6-2/TRBV6-3	many	TRBJ2-7	-	TGTGCCAGCAGTTATCGGGTGACGGTCTCCTACGAGCAGTACTTC	CASSYRVTVSYEQYF
TRBV5-6	many	TRBJ2-6	TRBD1	TGTGCCAGCAGCGACCCAGGGACAGGGGGCGTAGTTGAGGCCAACGTCCTGACTTTC	CASSDPGTGGVVEANVLTF
TRBV7-6	many	TRBJ1-3	TRBD1	TGTGCCAGCAGCCCCTGGACAGGGAGCTCTGGAAACACCATATATTTT	CASSPWTGSSGNTIYF
TRBV2	once	TRBJ2-3	-	TGTGCCAGCAGTGAAACTCTAATTTGTACAGATACGCAGTATTTT	CASSETLICTDTQYF
TRBV6-6	many	TRBJ1-1	TRBD1	TGTGCCAGCAGTGGAGCCGGGACAGGACCGAAGTTAGGGGCGGCTTTCTTT	CASSGAGTGPKLGAAFF
TRBV2	-	TRBJ2-3	TRBD1	TGTGCCAGCAAAAGGGACAGGGAGGTAACTAGCACAGATACGCAGTATTTT	CASKRDREVTSTDTQYF
TRBV12-3/TRBV12-4	-	TRBJ2-6	TRBD2	TGTGCCAGCAGTTTATTCCCTCGAACAAGGCGGGGGGCCGACTCTGGGGCCAACGTCCTGACTTTC	CASSLFPRTRRGADSGANVLTF
TRBV5-3	-	TRBJ2-2	-	TGTGCCAGCAGCTTGGCGTCAATTACTCAGAACACCGGGGAGCCGTTTTTT	CASSLASITQNTGEPFF
TRBV13	many	TRBJ2-3	-	TGTGCCAGCAGCTTAAGGGGAGTCGACGGGACAGATACGCAGTATTTT	CASSLRGVDGTDTQYF
TRBV4-1	many	TRBJ2-6	-	TGCGCCAGCAGCCAAACACAGGGTTCTGGGGCCAACGTCCTGACTTTC	CASSQTQGSGANVLTF
TRBV27	many	TRBJ2-3	TRBD2	TGTGCCAGCAGTACTAGAGGGGGGGTCGCCGGGACTAGTCCCACAGATACGCAGTATTTT	CASSTRGGVAGTSPTDTQYF
TRBV11-1	many	TRBJ2-7	-	TGTGCCAGCAGCGACACAGGGAACTACGAGCAGTACTTC	CASSDTGNYEQYF
TRBV21-1	-	TRBJ2-7	-	TGTGCCATTTTAAGGACAGGGGCCGCAAAACCGACTAGCGGGTCCTCCTACGAGCAGTACTTC	CAILRTGAAKPTSGSSYEQYF
TRBV6-5	-	TRBJ1-1	TRBD1	TGTGCCAGCAGTTACGCGACAGGGGCCGCGGGAGCTTTCTTT	CASSYATGAAGAFF
TRBV4-1	many	TRBJ1-1	-	TGCGCCAGCAGCCAAGACGGGGGGCCGAACACTGAAGCTTTCTTT	CASSQDGGPNTEAFF
TRBV30	-	TRBJ2-7	-	TGTGCCTGGAGCCCCGGCACACTGAGCTCCTACGAGCAGTACTTC	CAWSPGTLSSYEQYF
TRBV20-1	few	TRBJ2-7	TRBD2	TGCAGTGCTAGAGATCGGATTAGCGGGTACTCCTACGAGCAGTACTTC	CSARDRISGYSYEQYF
TRBV19	-	TRBJ1-6	-	TGTGCCAGTAGTCCCGGGGTGAGTTCACCCCTCCACTTT	CASSPGVSSPLHF
TRBV7-9	many	TRBJ2-7	TRBD2	TGTGCCAGCAGCCCCAGATCAATTGGGACTAGCGGCTACGAGCAGTACTTC	CASSPRSIGTSGYEQYF
TRBV7-9	-	TRBJ1-1	TRBD1	TGTGCCAGCAGCCCTGTGACAGGGGACACTGAAGCTTTCTTT	CASSPVTGDTEAFF
TRBV6-5	many	TRBJ2-3	-	TGTGCCAGCAGTTACTCGAGTGGGGGGGGCGCAGATACGCAGTATTTT	CASSYSSGGGADTQYF
TRBV19	few	TRBJ2-1	-	TGTGCCAGTAGTATAGATCTCTCCAATGAGCAGTTCTTC	CASSIDLSNEQFF
TRBV6-2/TRBV6-3	many	TRBJ1-5	-	TGTGCCAGCAGTTACGGCGGCTCTCAGCCCCAGCATTTT	CASSYGGSQPQHF
TRBV7-9	many	TRBJ2-3	TRBD2	TGTGCCAGCAGCGCGCTAGCGGGAGATACGCAGTATTTT	CASSALAGDTQYF
TRBV5-6	many	TRBJ2-7	-	TGTGCCAGCAGCTTCGGCTACTACGAGCAGTACTTC	CASSFGYYEQYF
TRBV4-2	many	TRBJ2-1	TRBD2	TGTGCCAGCAGCCAAGATCTGGTCGGGAGGGGCAATGAGCAGTTCTTC	CASSQDLVGRGNEQFF
TRBV4-3	many	TRBJ2-2	-	TGCGCCAGCAGCACCTCTAGTAGGCTCACCGGGGAGCTGTTTTTT	CASSTSSRLTGELFF
TRBV19	few	TRBJ2-7	-	TGTGCCAGTAGTATTTGGGTTGGAGAGGGGAACGAGCAGTACTTC	CASSIWVGEGNEQYF
TRBV20-1	-	TRBJ2-7	-	TGCAGCGGACGTGACATCTCCTACGAGCAGTACTTC	CSGRDISYEQYF
TRBV6-2/TRBV6-3	-	TRBJ2-7	TRBD2	TGTGCCAGCAGTTGGCGGGGGGGGCAGTACTTC	CASSWRGGQYF